These T cell receptor beta chains were read from a single sample in a study of blood T cell repertoires in COVID-19. The protocol was immunoSEQ multiplex PCR, while the TCRdb copy is restricted to in-frame clones and leaves out a portion. The repertoire holds some 38,000 clones, with almost 90% as singletons. Material: peripheral blood. These TCRs come from a man aged 60 to 75 with active or convalescent COVID-19. CDR3s include the opening cysteine and the closing phenylalanine or tryptophan. D genes are given only for firm matches. Clone size is stated in some rows and not others, as once, few, many or a class when expanded.

d_gene	v_gene	j_gene	abundance	CDR3aa	CDR3nt
TRBD2	TRBV19	TRBJ2-5	.	CASSLRLAGETQYF	TGTGCCAGTAGTCTGAGACTAGCGGGAGAGACCCAGTACTTC
TRBD1	TRBV28	TRBJ1-5	few	CASSLFGTGNQPQHF	TGTGCCAGCAGTTTATTTGGGACAGGGAATCAGCCCCAGCATTTT
TRBD1	TRBV28	TRBJ1-2	.	CASTLDRGSRGYTF	TGTGCCAGCACCCTGGACAGGGGATCACGTGGCTACACCTTC
.	TRBV20-1	TRBJ2-7	.	CSASQGISAVEYF	TGCAGTGCTAGTCAGGGTATCTCGGCGGTAGAGTACTTC
TRBD1	TRBV6-2/TRBV6-3	TRBJ1-5	.	CASSFYSRGLQPQHF	TGTGCCAGCAGTTTTTACTCCAGGGGGTTGCAGCCCCAGCATTTT
TRBD1	TRBV3-1/TRBV3-2	TRBJ2-7	.	CASSQGPDPWDRSSEQYF	TGTGCCAGCAGCCAAGGCCCAGACCCTTGGGACAGGTCGTCCGAGCAGTACTTC
TRBD1	TRBV6-6	TRBJ1-1	once	CASSYQGVLGEAFF	TGTGCCAGCAGTTATCAGGGGGTTTTAGGTGAAGCTTTCTTT
TRBD2	TRBV15	TRBJ2-3	.	CATSRLAGADTQYF	TGTGCCACCAGCAGATTGGCGGGAGCAGATACGCAGTATTTT
TRBD1	TRBV27	TRBJ2-7	once	CASSSPGTGTYEQYF	TGTGCCAGCAGTTCCCCCGGGACAGGGACCTACGAGCAGTACTTC
.	TRBV27	TRBJ2-2	.	CASSWFGGGELFF	TGTGCCAGCAGTTGGTTTGGAGGTGGGGAGCTGTTTTTT
TRBD2	TRBV24-1	TRBJ2-3	.	CATSDTSGMYLGVTDTQYF	TGTGCCACCAGTGATACTAGCGGGATGTACCTCGGGGTCACAGATACGCAGTATTTT
TRBD2	TRBV4-1	TRBJ2-1	.	CASSPGGISYNEQFF	TGCGCCAGCAGCCCGGGGGGGATCTCCTACAATGAGCAGTTCTTC
TRBD2	TRBV11-2	TRBJ2-7	once	CASSSGLVYEQYF	TGTGCCAGCAGCTCCGGACTAGTCTACGAGCAGTACTTC
TRBD2	TRBV3-1/TRBV3-2	TRBJ2-5	few	CASSYGLAGAETQYF	TGTGCCAGCAGTTACGGACTAGCGGGAGCAGAGACCCAGTACTTC
.	TRBV28	TRBJ1-2	.	CATPGGQGYGYTF	TGTGCCACCCCGGGGGGGCAGGGCTATGGCTACACCTTC
TRBD2	TRBV19	TRBJ2-3	.	CASSIGGGPDTQYF	TGTGCCAGTAGTATAGGCGGGGGGCCCGATACGCAGTATTTT
TRBD1	TRBV27	TRBJ1-3	once	CASRRTGSDTIYF	TGTGCCAGCAGGCGGACAGGATCAGACACCATATATTTT
TRBD1	TRBV29-1	TRBJ1-2	.	CSVIQGADYGYTF	TGCAGCGTAATACAGGGGGCAGACTATGGCTACACCTTC
.	TRBV5-4	TRBJ2-3	.	CASSVDSYTDTQYF	TGTGCCAGCAGCGTCGACTCATACACAGATACGCAGTATTTT
TRBD2	TRBV2	TRBJ2-5	once	CASVREGLQQETQYF	TGTGCCAGCGTACGGGAGGGCCTACAACAAGAGACCCAGTACTTC
.	TRBV5-6	TRBJ2-1	.	CASSKSHRFAHEQFF	TGTGCCAGCAGCAAGAGTCACAGGTTCGCCCATGAGCAGTTCTTC
TRBD2	TRBV9	TRBJ2-3	.	CASSVDGPESGRPGDTQYF	TGTGCCAGCAGCGTAGATGGGCCTGAGAGCGGGAGACCGGGTGATACGCAGTATTTT
.	TRBV19	TRBJ2-5	.	CASSMPAGAQGTQYF	TGTGCCAGTAGTATGCCAGCGGGTGCCCAAGGGACCCAGTACTTC